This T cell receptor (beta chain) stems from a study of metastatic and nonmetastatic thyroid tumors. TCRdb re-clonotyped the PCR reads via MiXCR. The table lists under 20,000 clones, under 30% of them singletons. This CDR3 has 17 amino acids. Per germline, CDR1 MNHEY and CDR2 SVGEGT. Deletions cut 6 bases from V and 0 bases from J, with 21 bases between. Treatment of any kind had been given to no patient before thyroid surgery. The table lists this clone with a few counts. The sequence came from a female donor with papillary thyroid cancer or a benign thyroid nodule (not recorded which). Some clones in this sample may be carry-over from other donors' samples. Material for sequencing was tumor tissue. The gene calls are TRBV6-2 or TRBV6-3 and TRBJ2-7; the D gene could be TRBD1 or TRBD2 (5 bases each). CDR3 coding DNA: TGTGCCAGCAGCCGAAATTCCGGGACGGCCAGCTCCTACGAGCAGTACTTC. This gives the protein CASSRNSGTASSYEQYF.